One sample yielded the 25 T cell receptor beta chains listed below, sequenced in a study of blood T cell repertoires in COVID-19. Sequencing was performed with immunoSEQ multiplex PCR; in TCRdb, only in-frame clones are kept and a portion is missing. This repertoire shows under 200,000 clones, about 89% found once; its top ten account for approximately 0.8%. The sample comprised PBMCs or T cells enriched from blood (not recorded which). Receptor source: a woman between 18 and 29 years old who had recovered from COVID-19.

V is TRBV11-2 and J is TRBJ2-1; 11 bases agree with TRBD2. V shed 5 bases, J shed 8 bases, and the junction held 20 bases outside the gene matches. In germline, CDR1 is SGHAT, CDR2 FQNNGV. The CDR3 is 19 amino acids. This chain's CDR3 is CASSQIGQSLAGVLYEQFF. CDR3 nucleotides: TGTGCCAGCAGCCAAATCGGACAGTCACTAGCGGGAGTATTGTATGAGCAGTTCTTC.

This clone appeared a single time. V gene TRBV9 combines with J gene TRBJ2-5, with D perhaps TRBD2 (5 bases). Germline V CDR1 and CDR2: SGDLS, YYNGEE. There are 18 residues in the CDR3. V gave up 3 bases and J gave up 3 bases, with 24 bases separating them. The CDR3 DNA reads TGTGCCAGCAGCGCTTCACCAGGCGGGCGCCAGGTGAAAGAGACCCAGTACTTC. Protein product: CASSASPGGRQVKETQYF.

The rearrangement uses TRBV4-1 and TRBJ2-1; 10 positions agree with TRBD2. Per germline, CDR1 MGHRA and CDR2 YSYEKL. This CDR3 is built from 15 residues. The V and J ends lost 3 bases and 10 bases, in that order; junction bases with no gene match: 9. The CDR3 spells CASSQVRGTSVEQFF. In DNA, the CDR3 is TGCGCCAGCAGCCAGGTGCGGGGGACTAGCGTAGAGCAGTTCTTC.

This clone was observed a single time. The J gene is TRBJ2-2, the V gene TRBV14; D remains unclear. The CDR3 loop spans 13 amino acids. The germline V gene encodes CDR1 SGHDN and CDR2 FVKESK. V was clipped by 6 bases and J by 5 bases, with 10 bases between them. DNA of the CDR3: TGTGCCAGCAGACCTTCGAGGACCGGGGAGCTGTTTTTT. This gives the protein CASRPSRTGELFF.

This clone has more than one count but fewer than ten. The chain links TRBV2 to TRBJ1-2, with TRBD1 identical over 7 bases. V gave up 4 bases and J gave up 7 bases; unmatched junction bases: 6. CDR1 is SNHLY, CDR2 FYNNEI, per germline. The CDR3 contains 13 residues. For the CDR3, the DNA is TGTGCCAGCAGTGTCGACAGGGAGAGTGGCTACACCTTC. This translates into CASSVDRESGYTF.

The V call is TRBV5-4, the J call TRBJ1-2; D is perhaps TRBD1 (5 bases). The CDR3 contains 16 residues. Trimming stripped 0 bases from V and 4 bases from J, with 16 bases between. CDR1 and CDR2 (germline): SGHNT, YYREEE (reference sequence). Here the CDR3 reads CASSLDRGLGSYGYTF. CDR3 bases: TGTGCCAGCAGCTTGGATCGGGGACTCGGGAGCTATGGCTACACCTTC.

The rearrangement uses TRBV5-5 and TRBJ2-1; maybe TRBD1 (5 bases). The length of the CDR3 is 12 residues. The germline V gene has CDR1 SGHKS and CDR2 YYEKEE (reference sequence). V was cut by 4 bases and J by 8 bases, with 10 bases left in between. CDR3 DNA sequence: TGTGCCAGCAGCATACAGGACCATGAGCAGTTCTTC. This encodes CASSIQDHEQFF.

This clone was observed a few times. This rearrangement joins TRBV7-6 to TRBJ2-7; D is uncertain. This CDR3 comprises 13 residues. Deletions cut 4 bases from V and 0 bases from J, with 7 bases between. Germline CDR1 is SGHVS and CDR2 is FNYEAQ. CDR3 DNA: TGTGCCAGCAGCTCCCTGAGCTCCTACGAGCAGTACTTC. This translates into CASSSLSSYEQYF.

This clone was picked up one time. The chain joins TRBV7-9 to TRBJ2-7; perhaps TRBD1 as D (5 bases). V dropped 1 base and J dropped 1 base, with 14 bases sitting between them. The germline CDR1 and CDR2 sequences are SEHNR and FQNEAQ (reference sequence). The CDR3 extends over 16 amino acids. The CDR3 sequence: CASSLVKDIGSYEQYF. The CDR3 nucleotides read TGTGCCAGCAGCTTAGTCAAGGACATTGGGTCCTACGAGCAGTACTTC.

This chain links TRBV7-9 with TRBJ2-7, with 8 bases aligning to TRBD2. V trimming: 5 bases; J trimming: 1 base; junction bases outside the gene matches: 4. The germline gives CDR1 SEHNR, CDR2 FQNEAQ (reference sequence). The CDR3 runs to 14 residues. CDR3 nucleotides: TGTGCCAGCAGCCCCATAGCGGGATCCTACGAGCAGTACTTC. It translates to CASSPIAGSYEQYF.

Here the CDR3 reads CASSRLAGVETQYF. The DNA of the CDR3 is TGTGCCAGCAGCCGGCTAGCGGGAGTTGAGACCCAGTACTTC. The V call is TRBV6-5, the J call TRBJ2-5, with TRBD2 matching over 10 bases. Germline V gene sequence: CDR1 MNHEY, CDR2 SVGAGI. The CDR3 covers 14 residues. V shed 6 bases and J 5 bases; nucleotides not matched to a gene: 6.

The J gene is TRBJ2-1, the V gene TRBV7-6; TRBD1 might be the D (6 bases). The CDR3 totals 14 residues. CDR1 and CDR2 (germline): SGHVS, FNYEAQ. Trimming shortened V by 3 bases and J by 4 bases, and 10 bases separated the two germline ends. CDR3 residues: CASSLGTGYNEQFF. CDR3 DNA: TGTGCCAGCAGCTTGGGAACAGGGTACAATGAGCAGTTCTTC.

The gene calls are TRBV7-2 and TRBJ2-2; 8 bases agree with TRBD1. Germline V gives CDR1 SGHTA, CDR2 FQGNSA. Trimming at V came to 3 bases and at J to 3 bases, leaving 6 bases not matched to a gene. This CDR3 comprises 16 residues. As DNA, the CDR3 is TGTGCCAGCAGCTTGACAGGGGTTCCCTACACCGGGGAGCTGTTTTTT. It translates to CASSLTGVPYTGELFF.

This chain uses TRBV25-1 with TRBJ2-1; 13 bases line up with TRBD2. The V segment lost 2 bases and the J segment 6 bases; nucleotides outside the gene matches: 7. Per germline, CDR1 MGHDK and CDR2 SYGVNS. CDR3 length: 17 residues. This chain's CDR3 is CASSERVTSGRGNEQFF. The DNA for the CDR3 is TGTGCCAGCAGTGAACGGGTTACTAGCGGGAGGGGCAATGAGCAGTTCTTC.

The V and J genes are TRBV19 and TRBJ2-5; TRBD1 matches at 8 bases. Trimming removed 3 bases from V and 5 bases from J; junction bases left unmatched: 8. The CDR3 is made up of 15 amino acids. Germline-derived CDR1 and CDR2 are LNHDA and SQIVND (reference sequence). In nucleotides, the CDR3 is TGTGCCAGTAGTATTGCACAGGGGGTCGGGGAGACCCAGTACTTC. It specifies CASSIAQGVGETQYF.

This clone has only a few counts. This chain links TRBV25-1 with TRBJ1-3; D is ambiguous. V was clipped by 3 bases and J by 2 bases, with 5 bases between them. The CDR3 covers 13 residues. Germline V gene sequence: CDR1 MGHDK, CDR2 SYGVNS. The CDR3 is CASSDNPGNTIYF. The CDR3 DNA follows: TGTGCCAGCAGTGATAATCCTGGAAACACCATATATTTT.

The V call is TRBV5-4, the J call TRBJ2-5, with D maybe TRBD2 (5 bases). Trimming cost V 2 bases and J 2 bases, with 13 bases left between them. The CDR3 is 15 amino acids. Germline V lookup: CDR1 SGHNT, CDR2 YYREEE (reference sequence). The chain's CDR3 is CASSLGPREQETQYF. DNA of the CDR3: TGTGCCAGCAGCTTAGGGCCCCGGGAACAAGAGACCCAGTACTTC.

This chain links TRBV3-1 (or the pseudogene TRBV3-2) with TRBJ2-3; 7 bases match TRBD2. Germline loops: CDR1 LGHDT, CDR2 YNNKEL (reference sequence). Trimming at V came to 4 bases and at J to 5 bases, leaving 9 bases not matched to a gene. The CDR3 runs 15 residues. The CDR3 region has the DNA TGTGCCAGCAGCCCCCGACAGCGGGGAATAGATACGCAGTATTTT. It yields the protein CASSPRQRGIDTQYF.

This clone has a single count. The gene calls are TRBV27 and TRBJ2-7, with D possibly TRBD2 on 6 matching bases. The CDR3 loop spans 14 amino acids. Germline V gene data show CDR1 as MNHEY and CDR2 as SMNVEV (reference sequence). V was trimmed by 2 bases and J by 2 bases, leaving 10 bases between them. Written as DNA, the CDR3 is TGTGCCAGCAGTTTAAGGCGGGGTACCTACGAGCAGTACTTC. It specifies CASSLRRGTYEQYF.

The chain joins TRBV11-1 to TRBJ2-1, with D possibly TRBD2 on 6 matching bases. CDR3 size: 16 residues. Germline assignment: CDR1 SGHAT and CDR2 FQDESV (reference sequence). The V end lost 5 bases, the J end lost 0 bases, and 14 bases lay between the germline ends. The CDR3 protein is CASSVHGGNSYNEQFF. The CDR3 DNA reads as TGTGCCAGCAGCGTACATGGAGGGAACTCCTACAATGAGCAGTTCTTC.

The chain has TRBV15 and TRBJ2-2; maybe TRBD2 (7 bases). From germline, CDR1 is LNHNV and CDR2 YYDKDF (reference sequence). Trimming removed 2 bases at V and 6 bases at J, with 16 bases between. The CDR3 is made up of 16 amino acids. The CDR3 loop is CATSRINEGGAGELFF. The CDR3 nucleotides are TGTGCCACCAGCAGAATTAATGAAGGGGGGGCCGGGGAGCTGTTTTTT.

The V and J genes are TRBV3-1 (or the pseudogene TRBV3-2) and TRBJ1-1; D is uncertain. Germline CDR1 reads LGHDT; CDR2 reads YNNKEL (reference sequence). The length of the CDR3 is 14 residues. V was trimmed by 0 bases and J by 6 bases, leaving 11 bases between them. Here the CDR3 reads CASSQDAVGSEAFF. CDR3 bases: TGTGCCAGCAGCCAAGATGCGGTTGGGTCTGAAGCTTTCTTT.

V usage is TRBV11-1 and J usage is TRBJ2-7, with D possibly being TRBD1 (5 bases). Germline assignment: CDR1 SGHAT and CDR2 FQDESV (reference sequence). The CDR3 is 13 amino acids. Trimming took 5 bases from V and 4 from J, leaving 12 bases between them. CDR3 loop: CASSHIKGYEQYF. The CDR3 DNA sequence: TGTGCCAGCAGCCACATAAAGGGGTACGAGCAGTACTTC.

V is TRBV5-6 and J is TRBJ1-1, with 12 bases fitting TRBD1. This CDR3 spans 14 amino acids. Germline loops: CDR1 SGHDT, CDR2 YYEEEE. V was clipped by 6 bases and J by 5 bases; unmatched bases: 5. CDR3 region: CASTRDRGRTEAFF. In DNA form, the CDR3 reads TGTGCCAGCACCCGGGACAGGGGGCGAACTGAAGCTTTCTTT.

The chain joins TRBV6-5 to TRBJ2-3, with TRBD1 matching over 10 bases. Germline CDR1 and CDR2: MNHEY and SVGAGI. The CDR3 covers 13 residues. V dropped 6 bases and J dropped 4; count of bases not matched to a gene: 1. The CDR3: CASRGQGADTQYF. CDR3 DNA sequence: TGTGCCAGCAGAGGACAGGGGGCAGATACGCAGTATTTT.